The entry that follows covers one T cell receptor (beta chain) sequence. The antigen remains undetermined. This sample is part of a study of cytomegalovirus exposure and HLA in healthy donors. General study points: Later on, an analysis tied approximately 17,000 TCR beta sequences to HLA alleles at 0.05 false discovery rate.

Germline loops: CDR1 MNHEY, CDR2 SVGAGI. V lost 0 bases, J lost 6 bases, and 6 bases lay in between. This CDR3 region has 13 residues. A multiplex PCR was run with 60 Vbeta primers and 13 Jbeta primers. Repertoires were generated with immunoSEQ multiplex PCR, while TCRdb's copy carries only in-frame clones and drops some. The table has approximately 140,000 clones, 61% seen once; the top ten hold approximately 1.7%. All donors participated as healthy donors of bone marrow. The sequenced sample consisted of PBMCs. J is TRBJ1-5 and V is TRBV6-5; D not resolved. This receptor was taken from a male donor in good health and CMV-seronegative. CDR3 sequence: CASSYSMSQPQHF. The CDR3 DNA reads TGTGCCAGCAGTTACTCGATGAGTCAGCCCCAGCATTTT.